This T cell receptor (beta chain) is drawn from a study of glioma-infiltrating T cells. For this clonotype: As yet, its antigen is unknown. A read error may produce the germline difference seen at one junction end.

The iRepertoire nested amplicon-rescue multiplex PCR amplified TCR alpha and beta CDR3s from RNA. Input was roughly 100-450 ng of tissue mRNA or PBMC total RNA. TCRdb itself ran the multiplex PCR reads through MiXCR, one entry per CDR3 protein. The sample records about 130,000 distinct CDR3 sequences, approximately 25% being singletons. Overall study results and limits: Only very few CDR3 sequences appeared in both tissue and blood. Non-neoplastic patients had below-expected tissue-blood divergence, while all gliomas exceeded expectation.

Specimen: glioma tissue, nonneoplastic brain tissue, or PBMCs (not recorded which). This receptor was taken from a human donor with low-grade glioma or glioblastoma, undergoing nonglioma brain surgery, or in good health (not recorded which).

CDR3 DNA: TGTGCCAGCAGTCTGAACAGTAAAAAGACCCAGCACTTC. Protein: CASSLNSKKTQHF. The V call is TRBV6-1, the J call TRBJ2-5; D is undetermined. This CDR3 spans 13 amino acids. Per the germline V gene, CDR1 is MNHNS and CDR2 is SASEGT.